At least ten counts were recorded for the clone carrying this T cell receptor (beta chain). What it recognizes is unknown. V shed 6 bases, J shed 1 base, and the junction held 7 bases outside the gene matches. CDR1 is SGHTA and CDR2 is FQGNSA in the germline V gene. This CDR3 has 15 residues. The source material, RNA transcripts, was used to amplify TCR beta CDR3 regions. With the HTBI primer set, the TCR CDR3 went through a first round of RT-PCR. TCRdb re-called the multiplex PCR reads through MiXCR, storing one row per CDR3 protein. Altogether about 640,000 distinct CDR3 sequences are present, roughly 15% being singletons, with the ten largest covering around 12%. The sample comes from a study of T cells in Graves' hyperthyroidism and ophthalmopathy. Whole-study context: Upon initial diagnosis and before any treatment, peripheral blood was collected. Study findings and constraints: Separating ophthalmopathy from stable hyperthyroidism was achieved by a 13 V-J model. Within blood appeared most thyroid clonotypes that had expanded above 0.001. Ophthalmopathy was predicted by the model a median of approximately 6 months ahead of onset.

This chain connects TRBV7-2 to TRBJ2-3; 7 nucleotides match TRBD2. The receptor's source is a woman aged 45-65 years with Graves' ophthalmopathy. The sample taken for sequencing was blood. The CDR3 reads CASRGGRTRTDTQYF. DNA of the CDR3: TGTGCCAGCAGGGGCGGGAGAACCCGCACAGATACGCAGTATTTT.